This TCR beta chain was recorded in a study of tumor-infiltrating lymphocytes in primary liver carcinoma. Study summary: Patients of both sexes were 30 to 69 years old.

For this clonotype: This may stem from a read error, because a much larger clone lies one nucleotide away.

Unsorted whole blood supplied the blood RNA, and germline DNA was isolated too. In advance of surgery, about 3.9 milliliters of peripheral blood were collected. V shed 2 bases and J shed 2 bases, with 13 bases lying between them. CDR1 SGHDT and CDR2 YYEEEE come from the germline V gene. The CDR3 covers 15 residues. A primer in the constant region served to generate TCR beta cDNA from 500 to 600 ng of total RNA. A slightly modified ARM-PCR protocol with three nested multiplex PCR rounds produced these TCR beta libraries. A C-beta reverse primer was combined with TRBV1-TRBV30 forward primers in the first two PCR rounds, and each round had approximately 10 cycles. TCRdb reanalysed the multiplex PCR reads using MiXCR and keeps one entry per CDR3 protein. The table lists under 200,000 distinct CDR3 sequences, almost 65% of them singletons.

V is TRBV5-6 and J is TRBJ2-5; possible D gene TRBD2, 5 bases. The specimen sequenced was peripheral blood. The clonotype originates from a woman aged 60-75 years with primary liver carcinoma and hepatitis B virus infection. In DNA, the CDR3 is TGTGCCAGCAGCTTACAGACGACTATTCAAGAGACCCAGTACTTC. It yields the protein CASSLQTTIQETQYF. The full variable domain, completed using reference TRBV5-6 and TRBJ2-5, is DAGVTQSPTHLIKTRGQQVTLRCSPKSGHDTVSWYQQALGQGPQFIFQYYEEEERQRGNFPDRFSGHQFPNYSSELNVNALLLGDSALYLCASSLQTTIQETQYFGPGTRLLVL.